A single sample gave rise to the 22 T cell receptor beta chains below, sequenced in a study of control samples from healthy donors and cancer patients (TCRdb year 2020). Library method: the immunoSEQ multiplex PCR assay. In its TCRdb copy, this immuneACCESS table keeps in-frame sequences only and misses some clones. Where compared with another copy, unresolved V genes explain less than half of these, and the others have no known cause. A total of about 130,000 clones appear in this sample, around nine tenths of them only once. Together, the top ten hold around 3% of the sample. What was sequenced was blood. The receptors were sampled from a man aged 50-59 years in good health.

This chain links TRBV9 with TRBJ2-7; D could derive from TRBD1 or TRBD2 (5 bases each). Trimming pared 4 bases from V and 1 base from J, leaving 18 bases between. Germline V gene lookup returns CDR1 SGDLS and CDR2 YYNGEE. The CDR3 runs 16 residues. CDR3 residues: CASSPRWDLVSYEQYF. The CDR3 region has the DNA TGTGCCAGCAGCCCGAGGTGGGACCTCGTTTCCTACGAGCAGTACTTC. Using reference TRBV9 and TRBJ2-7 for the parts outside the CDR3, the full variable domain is DSGVTQTPKHLITATGQRVTLRCSPRSGDLSVYWYQQSLDQGLQFLIQYYNGEERAKGNILERFSAQQFPDLHSELNLSSLELGDSALYFCASSPRWDLVSYEQYFGPGTRLTVT.

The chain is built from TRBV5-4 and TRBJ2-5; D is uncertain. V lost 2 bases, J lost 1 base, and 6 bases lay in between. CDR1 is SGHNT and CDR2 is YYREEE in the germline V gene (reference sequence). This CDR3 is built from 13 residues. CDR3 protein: CASSLTTQETQYF. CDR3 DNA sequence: TGTGCCAGCAGCTTAACGACCCAAGAGACCCAGTACTTC.

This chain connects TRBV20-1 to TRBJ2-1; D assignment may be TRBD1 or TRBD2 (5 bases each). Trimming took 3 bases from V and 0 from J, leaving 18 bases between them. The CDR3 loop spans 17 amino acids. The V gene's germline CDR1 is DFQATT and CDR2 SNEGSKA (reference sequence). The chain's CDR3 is CSASSPQRGSSYNEQFF. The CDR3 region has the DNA TGCAGTGCTAGTTCCCCGCAACGGGGCAGCTCCTACAATGAGCAGTTCTTC.

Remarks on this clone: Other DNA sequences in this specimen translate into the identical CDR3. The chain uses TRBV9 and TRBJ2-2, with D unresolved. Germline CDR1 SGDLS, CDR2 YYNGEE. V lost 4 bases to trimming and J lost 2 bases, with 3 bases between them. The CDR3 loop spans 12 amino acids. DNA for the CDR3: TGTGCCAGCAGCTTAAACACCGGGGAGCTGTTTTTT. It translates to CASSLNTGELFF.

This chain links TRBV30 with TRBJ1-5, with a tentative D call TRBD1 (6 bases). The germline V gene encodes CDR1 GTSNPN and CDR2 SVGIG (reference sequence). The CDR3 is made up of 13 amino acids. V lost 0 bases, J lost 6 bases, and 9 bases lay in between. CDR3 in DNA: TGTGCCTGGAGTGTGGGGGGCCCTCAGCCCCAGCATTTT. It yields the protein CAWSVGGPQPQHF.

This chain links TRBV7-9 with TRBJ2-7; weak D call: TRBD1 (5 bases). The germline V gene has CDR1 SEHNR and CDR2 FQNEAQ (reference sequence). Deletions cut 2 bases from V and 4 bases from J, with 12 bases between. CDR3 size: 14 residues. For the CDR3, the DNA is TGTGCCAGCAGCTTATGGACAAAGGGGTACGAGCAGTACTTC. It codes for CASSLWTKGYEQYF.

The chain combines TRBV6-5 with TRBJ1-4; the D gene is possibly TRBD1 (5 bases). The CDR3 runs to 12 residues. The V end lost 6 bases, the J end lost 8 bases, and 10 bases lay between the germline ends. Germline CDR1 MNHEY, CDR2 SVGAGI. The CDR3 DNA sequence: TGTGCCAGCAGCCGACGGGGGGAAAAACTGTTTTTT. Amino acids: CASSRRGEKLFF.

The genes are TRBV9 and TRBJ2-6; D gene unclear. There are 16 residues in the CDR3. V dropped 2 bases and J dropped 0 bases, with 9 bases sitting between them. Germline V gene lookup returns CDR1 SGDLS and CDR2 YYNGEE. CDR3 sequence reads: CASSVLRHSGANVLTF. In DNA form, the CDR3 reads TGTGCCAGCAGCGTTCTGAGGCACTCTGGGGCCAACGTCCTGACTTTC.

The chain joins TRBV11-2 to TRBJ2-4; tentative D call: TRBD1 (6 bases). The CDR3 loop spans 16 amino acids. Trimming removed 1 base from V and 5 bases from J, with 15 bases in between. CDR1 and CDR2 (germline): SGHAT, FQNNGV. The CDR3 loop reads CASSLAWTVGQNIQYF. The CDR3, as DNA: TGTGCCAGCAGCTTAGCGTGGACAGTGGGACAAAACATTCAGTACTTC.

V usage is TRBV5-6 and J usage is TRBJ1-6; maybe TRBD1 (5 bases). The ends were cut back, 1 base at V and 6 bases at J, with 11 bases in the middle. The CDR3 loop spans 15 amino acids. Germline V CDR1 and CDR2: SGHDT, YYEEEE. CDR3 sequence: CASSLSGVGNSPLHF. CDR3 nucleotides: TGTGCCAGCAGCTTGTCGGGGGTTGGTAATTCACCCCTCCACTTT.

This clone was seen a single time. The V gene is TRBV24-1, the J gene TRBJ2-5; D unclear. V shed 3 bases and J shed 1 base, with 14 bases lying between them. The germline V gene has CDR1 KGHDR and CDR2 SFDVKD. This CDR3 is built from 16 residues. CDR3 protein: CATSDKGIGPQETQYF. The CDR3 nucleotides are TGTGCCACCAGTGATAAAGGGATAGGGCCCCAAGAGACCCAGTACTTC.

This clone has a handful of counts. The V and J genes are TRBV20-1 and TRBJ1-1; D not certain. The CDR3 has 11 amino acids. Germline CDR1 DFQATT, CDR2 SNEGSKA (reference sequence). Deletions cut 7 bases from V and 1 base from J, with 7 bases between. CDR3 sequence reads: CSGSANTEAFF. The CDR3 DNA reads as TGCAGTGGATCAGCGAACACTGAAGCTTTCTTT.

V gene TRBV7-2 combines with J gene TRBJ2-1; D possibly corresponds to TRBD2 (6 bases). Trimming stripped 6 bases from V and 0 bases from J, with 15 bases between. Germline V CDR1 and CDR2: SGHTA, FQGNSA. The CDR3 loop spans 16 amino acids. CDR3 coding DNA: TGTGCCAGCAGATCACCGGGACTCTCCTCCTACAATGAGCAGTTCTTC. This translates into CASRSPGLSSYNEQFF.

The CDR3 region has the DNA TGTGCCAGTAGTACGGGGATACCCCCGTCAATCTCTGGAAACACCATATATTTT. This codes for CASSTGIPPSISGNTIYF. The V gene is TRBV19, the J gene TRBJ1-3; no reliable D call. Trimming pared 4 bases from V and 0 bases from J, leaving 19 bases between. CDR1 and CDR2 from the germline V gene are LNHDA and SQIVND (reference sequence). The CDR3 spans 18 residues.

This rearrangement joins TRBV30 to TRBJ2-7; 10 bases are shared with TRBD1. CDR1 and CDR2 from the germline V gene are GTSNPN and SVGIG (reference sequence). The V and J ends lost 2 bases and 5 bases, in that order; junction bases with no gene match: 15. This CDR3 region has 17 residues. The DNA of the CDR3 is TGTGCCTGGAGTACCACTCGCCGAGACAGGGGGCGGGACGAGCAGTACTTC. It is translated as CAWSTTRRDRGRDEQYF.

CDR3 region: CASSPTGSYSGNTIYF. CDR3 coding DNA: TGTGCCAGCAGCCCGACAGGGTCCTACTCTGGAAACACCATATATTTT. The chain links TRBV7-9 to TRBJ1-3, with 7 bases that match TRBD1. Germline values: CDR1 SEHNR, CDR2 FQNEAQ (reference sequence). V dropped 5 bases and J dropped 0; count of bases not matched to a gene: 7. CDR3 length: 16 residues.

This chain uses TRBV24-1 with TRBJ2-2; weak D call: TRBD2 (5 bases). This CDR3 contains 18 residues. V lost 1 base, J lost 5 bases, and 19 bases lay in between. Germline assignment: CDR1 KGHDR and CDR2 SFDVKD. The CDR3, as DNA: TGTGCCACCAGTGATTTAGACACGTATCCTAGCAGGACCGGGGAGCTGTTTTTT. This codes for CATSDLDTYPSRTGELFF.

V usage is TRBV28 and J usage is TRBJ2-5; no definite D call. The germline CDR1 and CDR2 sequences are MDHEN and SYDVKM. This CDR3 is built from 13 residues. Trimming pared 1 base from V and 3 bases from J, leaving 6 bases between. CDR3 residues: CASSLLAEETQYF. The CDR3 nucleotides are TGTGCCAGCAGTTTATTGGCCGAAGAGACCCAGTACTTC. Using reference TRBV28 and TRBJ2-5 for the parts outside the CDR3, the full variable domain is DVKVTQSSRYLVKRTGEKVFLECVQDMDHENMFWYRQDPGLGLRLIYFSYDVKMKEKGDIPEGYSVSREKKERFSLILESASTNQTSMYLCASSLLAEETQYFGPGTRLLVL.

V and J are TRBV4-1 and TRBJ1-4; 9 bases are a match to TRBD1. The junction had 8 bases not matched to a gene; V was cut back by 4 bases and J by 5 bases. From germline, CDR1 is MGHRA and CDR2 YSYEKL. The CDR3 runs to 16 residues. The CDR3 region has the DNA TGCGCCAGCAGCCCTCTCGGACAGGGGTCCAATGAAAAACTGTTTTTT. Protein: CASSPLGQGSNEKLFF.

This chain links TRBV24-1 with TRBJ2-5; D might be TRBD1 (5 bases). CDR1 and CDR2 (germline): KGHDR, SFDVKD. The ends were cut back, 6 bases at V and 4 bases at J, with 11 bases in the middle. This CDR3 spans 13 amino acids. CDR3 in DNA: TGTGCCACCAGTTCAGGGTTTGGAGAGACCCAGTACTTC. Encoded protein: CATSSGFGETQYF.

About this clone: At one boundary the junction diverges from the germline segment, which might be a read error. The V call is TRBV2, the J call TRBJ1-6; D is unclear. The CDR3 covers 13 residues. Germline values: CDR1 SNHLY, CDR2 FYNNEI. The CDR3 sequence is CASREGSDSPLHF. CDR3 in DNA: TGTGCCAGCAGGGAAGGGTCTGATTCACCCCTCCACTTT. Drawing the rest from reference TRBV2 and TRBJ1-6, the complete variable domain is EPEVTQTPSHQVTQMGQEVILRCVPISNHLYFYWYRQILGQKVEFLVSFYNNEISEKSEIFDDQFSVERPDGSNFTLKIRSTKLEDSAMYFCASREGSDSPLHFGNGTRLTVT.

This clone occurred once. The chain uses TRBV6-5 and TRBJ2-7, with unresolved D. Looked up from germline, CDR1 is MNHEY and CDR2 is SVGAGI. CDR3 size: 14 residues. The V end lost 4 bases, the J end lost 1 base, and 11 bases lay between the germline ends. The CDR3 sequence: CASSSSTWSYEQYF. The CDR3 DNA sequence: TGTGCCAGCAGTTCTTCCACATGGTCCTACGAGCAGTACTTC.